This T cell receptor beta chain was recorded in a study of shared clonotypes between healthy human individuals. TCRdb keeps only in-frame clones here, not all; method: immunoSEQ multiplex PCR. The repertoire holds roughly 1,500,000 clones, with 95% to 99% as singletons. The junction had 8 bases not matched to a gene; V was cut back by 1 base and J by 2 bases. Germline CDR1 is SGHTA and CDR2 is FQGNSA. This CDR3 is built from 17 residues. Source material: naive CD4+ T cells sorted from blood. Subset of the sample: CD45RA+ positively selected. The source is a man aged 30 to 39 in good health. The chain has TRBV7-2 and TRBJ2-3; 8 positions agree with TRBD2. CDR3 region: CASSLDYEGLDTDTQYF. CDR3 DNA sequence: TGTGCCAGCAGCTTAGATTATGAGGGACTAGACACAGATACGCAGTATTTT. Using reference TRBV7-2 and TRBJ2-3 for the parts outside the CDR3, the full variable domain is GAGVSQSPSNKVTEKGKDVELRCDPISGHTALYWYRQSLGQGLEFLIYFQGNSAPDKSGLPSDRFSAERTGGSVSTLTIQRTQQEDSAVYLCASSLDYEGLDTDTQYFGPGTRLTVL.